The 9 T cell receptor beta chains in this list originate from one sample, sequenced in a study of CXCR3-negative and CXCR3-positive naive CD8 T cells. It was by 5' RACE with UMI labels that the TRB cDNA libraries were prepared. After re-calling the 5' RACE reads, TCRdb lists one entry per CDR3 protein, DNA absent. This sample contains about 82,000 distinct CDR3 sequences. Input material: naive CXCR3- CD8+ T cells from blood. Noted subset: CD45RO-CCR7+CD27+CD95- naive CD8+ T cells lacking CXCR3 (TNR3-). The origin of the receptors is a human donor in good health. Some clones in this sample may be carry-over from other donors' samples.

The chain employs TRBV12-3 or TRBV12-4 and TRBJ1-5; TCRdb's D call, TRBD1, is unchecked because there is no DNA. The CDR3 runs to 14 residues. Here the CDR3 reads CASRGDREGQPQHF.

The CDR3 sequence: CASSPLTGQPLMGANVLTF. The chain joins TRBV18 to TRBJ2-6. The CDR3 runs 19 residues. Germline CDR1 and CDR2: KGHSH and LQKENI.

V is TRBV6-5 and J is TRBJ2-7; with no DNA, the TCRdb D assignment of TRBD2 cannot be verified. Per the germline V gene, CDR1 is MNHEY and CDR2 is SVGAGI. The length of the CDR3 is 15 residues. The CDR3 spells CASSYGQDGSYEQYF.

The gene calls are TRBV27 and TRBJ2-1. From germline, CDR1 is MNHEY and CDR2 SMNVEV (reference sequence). The CDR3 sequence is 12 residues long. CDR3 amino acids: CASSFGDDEQFF.

The CDR3 loop is CASSLYNTQYF. The chain is built from TRBV28 and TRBJ2-3. Germline CDR1 is MDHEN and CDR2 is SYDVKM. This CDR3 is 11 amino acids long.

The chain links TRBV27 to TRBJ2-1; without DNA, the TCRdb call of TRBD2 cannot be checked. Germline V gives CDR1 MNHEY, CDR2 SMNVEV (reference sequence). This CDR3 has 14 residues. The CDR3 here is CASSLGLADNEQFF.

This rearrangement joins TRBV19 to TRBJ2-1; TCRdb returns TRBD2, unconfirmable since there is no DNA. The CDR3 has 16 amino acids. From germline, CDR1 is LNHDA and CDR2 SQIVND (reference sequence). The CDR3 loop reads CASSKTAGGPENEQFF.

V and J are TRBV28 and TRBJ2-2; TCRdb indicates TRBD1, and absent DNA this call remains unverified. The CDR3 length is 17 residues. Germline-derived CDR1 and CDR2 are MDHEN and SYDVKM. The CDR3 sequence is CASSAGTTLAQDGELFF.

Frequency places this clonotype as medium-sized. This sequence joins TRBV4-3 and TRBJ1-2; TCRdb designates TRBD1, a call that cannot be tested without DNA. CDR1 is LGHNA, CDR2 YSLEER, per germline. This CDR3 is built from 13 residues. CDR3 sequence reads: CASRVLGDGNYTF.